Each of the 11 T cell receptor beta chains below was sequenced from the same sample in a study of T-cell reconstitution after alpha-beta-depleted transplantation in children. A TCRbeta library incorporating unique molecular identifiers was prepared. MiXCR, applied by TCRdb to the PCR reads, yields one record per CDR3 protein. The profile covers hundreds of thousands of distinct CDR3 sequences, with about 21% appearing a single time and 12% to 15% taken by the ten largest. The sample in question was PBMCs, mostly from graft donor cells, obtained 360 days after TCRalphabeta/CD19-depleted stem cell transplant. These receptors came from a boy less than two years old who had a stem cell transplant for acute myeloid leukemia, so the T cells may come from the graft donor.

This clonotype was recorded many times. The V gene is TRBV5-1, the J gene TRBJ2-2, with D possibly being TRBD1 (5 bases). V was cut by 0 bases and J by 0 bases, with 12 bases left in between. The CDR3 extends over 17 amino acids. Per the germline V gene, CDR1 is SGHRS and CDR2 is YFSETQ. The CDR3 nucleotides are TGCGCCAGCAGCTTGGCCAAGGGGTCCGCGAACACCGGGGAGCTGTTTTTT. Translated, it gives CASSLAKGSANTGELFF.

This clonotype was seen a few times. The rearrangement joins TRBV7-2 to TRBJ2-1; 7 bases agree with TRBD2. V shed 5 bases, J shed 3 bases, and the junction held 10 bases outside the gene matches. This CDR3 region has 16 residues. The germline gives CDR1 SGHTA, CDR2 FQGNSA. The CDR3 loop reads CASSNLASGRYNEQFF. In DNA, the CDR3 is TGTGCCAGCAGCAACCTTGCTAGCGGCCGCTACAATGAGCAGTTCTTC. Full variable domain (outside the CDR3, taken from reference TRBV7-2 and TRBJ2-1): GAGVSQSPSNKVTEKGKDVELRCDPISGHTALYWYRQSLGQGLEFLIYFQGNSAPDKSGLPSDRFSAERTGGSVSTLTIQRTQQEDSAVYLCASSNLASGRYNEQFFGPGTRLTVL.

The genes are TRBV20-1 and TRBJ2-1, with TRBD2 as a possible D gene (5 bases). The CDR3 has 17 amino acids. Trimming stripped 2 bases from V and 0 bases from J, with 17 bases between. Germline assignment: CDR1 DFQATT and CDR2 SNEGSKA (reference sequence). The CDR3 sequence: CSARSPPRLSSYNEQFF. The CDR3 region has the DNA TGCAGTGCTAGATCCCCCCCTAGACTAAGCTCCTACAATGAGCAGTTCTTC.

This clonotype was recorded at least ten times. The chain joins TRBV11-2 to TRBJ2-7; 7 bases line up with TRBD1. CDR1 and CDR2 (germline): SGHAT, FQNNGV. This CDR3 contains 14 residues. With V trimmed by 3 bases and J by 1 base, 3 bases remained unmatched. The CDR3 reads CASSLWTGSYEQYV. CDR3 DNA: TGTGCCAGCAGCTTGTGGACAGGTTCCTACGAGCAGTACGTC.

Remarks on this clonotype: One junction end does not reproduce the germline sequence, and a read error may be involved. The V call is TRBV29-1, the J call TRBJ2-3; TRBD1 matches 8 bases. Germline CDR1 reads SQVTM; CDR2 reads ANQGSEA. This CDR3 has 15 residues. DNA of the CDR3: TGCAGCGTTGAGAGAGGACAGGGTAGCACAGATGCGCAGTATTTT. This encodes CSVERGQGSTDAQYF.

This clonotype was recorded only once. As DNA, the CDR3 is TGTGCCAGCAGGATGGGGCAGGGCACAGATACGCAGTATTTT. As protein: CASRMGQGTDTQYF. V and J are TRBV2 and TRBJ2-3, with D possibly being TRBD1 (5 bases). The CDR3 sequence is 14 residues long. In germline, CDR1 is SNHLY, CDR2 FYNNEI. The V gene lost 6 bases and the J gene lost 1 base, with 11 bases spanning the gap.

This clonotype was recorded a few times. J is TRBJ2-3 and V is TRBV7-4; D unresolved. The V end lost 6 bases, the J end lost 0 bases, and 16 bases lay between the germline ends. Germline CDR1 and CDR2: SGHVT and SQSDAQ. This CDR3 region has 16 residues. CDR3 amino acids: CASRRGDCSSTDTQYF. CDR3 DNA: TGTGCCAGCAGGAGAGGTGACTGTTCTAGCACAGATACGCAGTATTTT.

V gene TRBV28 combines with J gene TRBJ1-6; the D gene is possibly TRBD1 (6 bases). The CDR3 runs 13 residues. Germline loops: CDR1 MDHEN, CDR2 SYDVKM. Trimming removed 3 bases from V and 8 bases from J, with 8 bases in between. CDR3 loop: CASSLEGDSPLHF. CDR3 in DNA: TGTGCCAGCAGTTTGGAGGGGGATTCACCCCTCCACTTT.

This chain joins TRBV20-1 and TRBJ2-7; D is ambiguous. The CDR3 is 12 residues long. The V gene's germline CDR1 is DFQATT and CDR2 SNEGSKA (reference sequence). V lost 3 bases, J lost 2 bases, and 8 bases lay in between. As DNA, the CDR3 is TGCAGTGCTAGGACGATCCCCTACGAGCAGTACTTC. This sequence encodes CSARTIPYEQYF.

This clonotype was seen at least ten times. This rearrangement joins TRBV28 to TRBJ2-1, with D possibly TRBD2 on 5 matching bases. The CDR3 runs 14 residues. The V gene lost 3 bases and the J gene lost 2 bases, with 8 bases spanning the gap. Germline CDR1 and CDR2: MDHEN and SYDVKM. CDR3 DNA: TGTGCCAGCAGTTTGAACGGGGCCTACAATGAGCAGTTCTTC. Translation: CASSLNGAYNEQFF.

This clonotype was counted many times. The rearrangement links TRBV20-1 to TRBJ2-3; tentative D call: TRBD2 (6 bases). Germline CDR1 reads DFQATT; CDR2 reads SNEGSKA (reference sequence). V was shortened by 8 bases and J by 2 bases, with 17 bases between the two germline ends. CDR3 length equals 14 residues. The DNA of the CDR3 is TGCAGTACCAATTCGGGACTTATCACAGATACGCAGTATTTT. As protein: CSTNSGLITDTQYF.